Following are 8 T cell receptor beta chains from one sample sequenced in a study of CD8+ T cells in alopecia areata. As to treatment: oral pan-JAK inhibitor, 5-10 mg twice daily. Investigators isolated RNA and reverse transcribed it into cDNA to act as the sequencing template. Assay used: immunoSEQ multiplex PCR; TCRdb lists only in-frame clones, some missing. The sample yields roughly 140,000 clones, approximately 85% seen once. The material sequenced was CD8+ T cells sorted from blood, taken at week 4, from a patient treated with tofacitinib. These receptors were collected from a human donor with alopecia areata.

The V call is TRBV2, the J call TRBJ2-3, with D hard to call. CDR1 and CDR2 (germline): SNHLY, FYNNEI. This CDR3 is built from 12 residues. The germline V and J ends were trimmed by 5 bases and 6 bases, with 9 bases remaining between them. The CDR3 loop is CASSPGWDTQYF. CDR3 nucleotide sequence: TGTGCCAGCAGTCCCGGATGGGATACGCAGTATTTT.

The sample holds one count of this clone. The V and J genes are TRBV5-5 and TRBJ2-5; tentatively, D is TRBD2 (5 bases). CDR3 length: 11 residues. Trimming stripped 10 bases from V and 9 bases from J, with 16 bases between. Germline CDR1 reads SGHKS; CDR2 reads YYEKEE (reference sequence). As DNA, the CDR3 is TGTGCCTCCTCGGGGAATTGGGCCCAGTACTTC. Its protein product is CASSGNWAQYF.

The chain recombines TRBV4-1 with TRBJ1-3, with D hard to call. V shed 1 base and J shed 1 base, with 8 bases lying between them. The CDR3 loop spans 15 amino acids. Germline V lookup: CDR1 MGHRA, CDR2 YSYEKL. The CDR3 DNA follows: TGCGCCAGCAGCCAAGTGGGAGGTTCTGGAAACACCATATATTTT. Translating it yields CASSQVGGSGNTIYF.

The CDR3 reads CASSDVEGTSTDTQYF. CDR3 DNA sequence: TGTGCCAGCAGTGATGTGGAGGGGACTAGCACAGATACGCAGTATTTT. V usage is TRBV2 and J usage is TRBJ2-3; possible D gene TRBD2, 6 bases. Germline loops: CDR1 SNHLY, CDR2 FYNNEI. Between the trimmed V and J ends, which lost 3 bases and 0 bases, there was a span of 13 bases. The CDR3 is 16 residues long.

The chain couples TRBV23-1 to TRBJ2-7; D may correspond to TRBD1 or TRBD2 (5 bases each). TRBV23-1 is an open reading frame whose function is uncertain. V was cut by 8 bases and J by 1 base, with 30 bases left in between. This CDR3 spans 19 amino acids. This CDR3 is CASYRRGKPGRIRSYEQYF. The CDR3 coding sequence is TGCGCCAGCTACCGACGGGGAAAACCGGGACGGATTCGTTCCTACGAGCAGTACTTC.

Remarks on this clone: Here the CDR3 omits its conserved ending phenylalanine or tryptophan, so a read error is the likely source. The DNA is left out, because the CDR3 cannot be placed on it with certainty; the CDR3 is given as TCRdb lists it. V usage is TRBV2 and J usage is TRBJ1-1; TRBD1 was called by the table and not checked on the DNA. The CDR3 is 13 amino acids long, termini counted. The germline CDR1 and CDR2 sequences are SNHLY and FYNNEI. The CDR3 reads CASSPEGQGTLLS.

This clone was counted once. CDR3 sequence (DNA): TGTGCCAGCAACGCCGGGACTAGCTATGTAGGGGAGCAGTTCTTC. Amino acids: CASNAGTSYVGEQFF. This sequence joins TRBV11-2 and TRBJ2-1; 9 nucleotides line up with TRBD2. Trimming took 7 bases from V and 10 from J; bases not matched to a gene: 14. The CDR3 sequence is 15 residues long. The germline V gene has CDR1 SGHAT and CDR2 FQNNGV. Combining the CDR3 with reference TRBV11-2 and TRBJ2-1 gives the whole variable domain EAGVAQSPRYKIIEKRQSVAFWCNPISGHATLYWYQQILGQGPKLLIQFQNNGVVDDSQLPKDRFSAERLKGVDSTLKIQPAKLEDSAVYLCASNAGTSYVGEQFFGPGTRLTVL.

The genes are TRBV4-1 and TRBJ1-1, with D hard to call. V was shortened by 2 bases and J by 6 bases, with 13 bases between the two germline ends. The CDR3 is 14 residues long. Germline CDR1 reads MGHRA; CDR2 reads YSYEKL. The CDR3 nucleotides are TGCGCCAGCAGCCAAATATTCGGGTGGGCTGAAGCTTTCTTT. This gives the protein CASSQIFGWAEAFF.